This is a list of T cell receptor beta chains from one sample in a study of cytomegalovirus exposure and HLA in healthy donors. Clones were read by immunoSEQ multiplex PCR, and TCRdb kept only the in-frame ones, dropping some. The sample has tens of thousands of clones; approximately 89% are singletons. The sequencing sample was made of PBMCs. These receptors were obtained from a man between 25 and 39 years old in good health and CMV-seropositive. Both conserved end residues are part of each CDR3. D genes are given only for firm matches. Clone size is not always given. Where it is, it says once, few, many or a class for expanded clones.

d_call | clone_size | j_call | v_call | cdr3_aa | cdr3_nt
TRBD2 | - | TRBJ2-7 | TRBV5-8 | CASRGGNYEQYF | TGTGCCAGCCGGGGGGGAAACTACGAGCAGTACTTC
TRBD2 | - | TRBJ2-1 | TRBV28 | CASRGSGARRHEQFF | TGTGCCAGCAGGGGTAGCGGGGCCAGAAGACATGAGCAGTTCTTC
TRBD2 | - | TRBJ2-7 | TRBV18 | CASSPLGGSAYEQYF | TGTGCCAGCTCACCCCTGGGGGGGAGTGCCTACGAGCAGTACTTC
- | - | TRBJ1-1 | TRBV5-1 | CASSPDRAGRPGEAFF | TGCGCCAGCAGCCCAGACCGGGCAGGGCGCCCCGGTGAAGCTTTCTTT
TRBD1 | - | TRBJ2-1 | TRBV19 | CASSIPGQGHNEQFF | TGTGCCAGTAGTATCCCGGGACAGGGCCACAATGAGCAGTTCTTC
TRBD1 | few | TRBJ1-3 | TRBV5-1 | CASSLLAGTGPRNTIYF | TGCGCCAGCAGCTTGCTCGCGGGGACAGGGCCGAGAAACACCATATATTTT
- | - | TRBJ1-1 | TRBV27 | CASSLSGSEAFF | TGTGCCAGCAGTTTATCTGGCTCTGAAGCTTTCTTT
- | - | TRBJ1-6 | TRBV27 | CASSLNGDSPLHF | TGTGCCAGCAGTTTAAACGGTGATTCACCCCTCCACTTT
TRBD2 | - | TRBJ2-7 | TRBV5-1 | CASSFVAGGSYEQYF | TGCGCCAGCAGCTTTGTAGCGGGAGGGTCCTACGAGCAGTACTTC
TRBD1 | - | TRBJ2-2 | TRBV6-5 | CASSHGQGLGELFF | TGTGCCAGCAGTCACGGACAGGGTTTAGGGGAGCTGTTTTTT
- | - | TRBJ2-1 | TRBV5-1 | CASSLQATNEQFF | TGCGCCAGCAGCCTCCAGGCAACCAATGAGCAGTTCTTC
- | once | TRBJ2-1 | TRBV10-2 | CASSVVESDNEQFF | TGCGCCAGCAGCGTCGTAGAGTCCGACAATGAGCAGTTCTTC
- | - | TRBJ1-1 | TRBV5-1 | CASSLAGGGLNTEAFF | TGCGCCAGCAGCTTGGCTGGGGGAGGATTGAACACTGAAGCTTTCTTT
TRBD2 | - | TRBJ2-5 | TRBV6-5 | CASSYAGGLSETQYF | TGTGCCAGCAGTTACGCGGGAGGGCTATCGGAGACCCAGTACTTC
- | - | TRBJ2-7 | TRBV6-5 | CASSYASRQTYEQYF | TGTGCCAGCAGTTACGCGTCCAGACAGACCTACGAGCAGTACTTC
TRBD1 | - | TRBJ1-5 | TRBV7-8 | CASSLGTGGGSNQPQHF | TGTGCCAGCAGCTTAGGGACAGGGGGCGGGAGCAATCAGCCCCAGCATTTT
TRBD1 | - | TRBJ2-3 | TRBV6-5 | CASGTGGYTDTQYF | TGTGCCAGTGGGACAGGGGGATACACAGATACGCAGTATTTT
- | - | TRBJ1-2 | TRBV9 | CASSVLVGVPNYGYTF | TGTGCCAGCAGCGTACTGGTCGGAGTACCTAACTATGGCTACACCTTC
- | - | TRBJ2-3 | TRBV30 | CAWRGGTGVSVTDTQYF | TGTGCCTGGAGGGGAGGCACAGGGGTATCGGTGACAGATACGCAGTATTTT
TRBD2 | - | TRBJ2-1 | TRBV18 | CASSPGGSSTSGENEQFF | TGTGCCAGCTCACCCGGTGGTAGTTCCACTAGCGGGGAAAATGAGCAGTTCTTC
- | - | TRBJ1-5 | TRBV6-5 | CASSYGPNQPQHF | TGTGCCAGCAGTTACGGGCCGAATCAGCCCCAGCATTTT
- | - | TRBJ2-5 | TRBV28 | CASSYRETQYF | TGTGCCAGCAGTTACAGGGAGACCCAGTACTTC
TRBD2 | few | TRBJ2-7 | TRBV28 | CASIEGRRGANYEQYF | TGTGCCAGCATCGAGGGACGGCGGGGGGCAAACTACGAGCAGTACTTC
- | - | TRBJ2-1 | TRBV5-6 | CASSFDTYNEQFF | TGTGCCAGCAGCTTTGACACATACAATGAGCAGTTCTTC
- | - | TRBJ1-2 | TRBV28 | CASRGAPFYGYTF | TGTGCCAGCCGGGGAGCCCCTTTTTATGGCTACACCTTC
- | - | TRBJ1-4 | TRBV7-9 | CASSFLGDEKLFF | TGTGCCAGCAGCTTTCTCGGTGATGAAAAACTGTTTTTT
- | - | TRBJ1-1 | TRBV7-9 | CAITGMNTEAFF | TGTGCCATCACAGGGATGAACACTGAAGCTTTCTTT
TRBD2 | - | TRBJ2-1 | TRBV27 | CASSRLAGIGQFF | TGTGCCAGCAGTCGACTAGCGGGAATTGGGCAGTTCTTC
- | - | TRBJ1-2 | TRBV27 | CASSWRANYGYTF | TGTGCCAGCAGTTGGCGGGCTAACTATGGCTACACCTTC
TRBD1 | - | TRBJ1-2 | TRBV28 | CASSYGTGLDNGYTF | TGTGCCAGCAGTTACGGGACAGGGTTAGATAATGGCTACACCTTC
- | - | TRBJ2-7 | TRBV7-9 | CASSFGAGSYEQYF | TGTGCCAGCAGCTTTGGGGCAGGATCCTACGAGCAGTACTTC
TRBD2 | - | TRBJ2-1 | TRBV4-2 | CASSRGAGGQFF | TGTGCCAGCAGCCGGGGAGCGGGAGGGCAGTTCTTC
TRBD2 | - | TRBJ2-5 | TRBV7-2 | CASSLAGGRSRETQYF | TGTGCCAGCAGCTTAGCAGGCGGGAGGTCTCGGGAGACCCAGTACTTC
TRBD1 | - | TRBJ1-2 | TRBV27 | CASSATGILYGYTF | TGTGCCAGCAGTGCGACAGGGATTCTCTATGGCTACACCTTC
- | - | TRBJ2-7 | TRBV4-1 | CASSQQTGSRDYEQYF | TGCGCCAGCAGCCAGCAAACAGGGAGTAGGGACTACGAGCAGTACTTC
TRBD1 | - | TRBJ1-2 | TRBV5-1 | CASSQGTGWDYGYTF | TGCGCCAGCAGCCAAGGGACAGGGTGGGACTATGGCTACACCTTC
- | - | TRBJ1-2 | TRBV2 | CASRPDRRIYGYTF | TGTGCCAGCAGGCCAGACAGGCGGATCTATGGCTACACCTTC
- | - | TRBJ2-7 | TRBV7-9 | CASSLVTSEQYF | TGTGCCAGCAGCTTAGTGACTTCAGAGCAGTACTTC
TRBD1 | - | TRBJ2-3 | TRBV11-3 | CASSSRGLGTDTQYF | TGTGCCAGCAGCAGCAGGGGGTTAGGCACAGATACGCAGTATTTT
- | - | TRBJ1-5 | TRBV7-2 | CASSPFNQPQHF | TGTGCCAGCAGCCCATTCAATCAGCCCCAGCATTTT
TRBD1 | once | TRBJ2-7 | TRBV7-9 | CASSPDRDPYEQYF | TGTGCCAGCAGCCCTGACAGGGACCCCTACGAGCAGTACTTC
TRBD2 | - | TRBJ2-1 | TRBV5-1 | CASSSLPLAGGPDEQFF | TGCGCCAGCAGCTCGCTTCCACTAGCGGGAGGGCCCGATGAGCAGTTCTTC
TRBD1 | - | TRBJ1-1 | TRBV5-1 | CASSLTRDSTEAFF | TGCGCCAGCAGCCTTACCCGGGACAGCACTGAAGCTTTCTTT
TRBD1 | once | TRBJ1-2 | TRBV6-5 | CASTSTGQGYGYTF | TGTGCCAGCACCTCAACGGGACAGGGATATGGCTACACCTTC
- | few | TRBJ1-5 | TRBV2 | CASRIQGQPQHF | TGTGCCAGCAGGATACAGGGTCAGCCCCAGCATTTT